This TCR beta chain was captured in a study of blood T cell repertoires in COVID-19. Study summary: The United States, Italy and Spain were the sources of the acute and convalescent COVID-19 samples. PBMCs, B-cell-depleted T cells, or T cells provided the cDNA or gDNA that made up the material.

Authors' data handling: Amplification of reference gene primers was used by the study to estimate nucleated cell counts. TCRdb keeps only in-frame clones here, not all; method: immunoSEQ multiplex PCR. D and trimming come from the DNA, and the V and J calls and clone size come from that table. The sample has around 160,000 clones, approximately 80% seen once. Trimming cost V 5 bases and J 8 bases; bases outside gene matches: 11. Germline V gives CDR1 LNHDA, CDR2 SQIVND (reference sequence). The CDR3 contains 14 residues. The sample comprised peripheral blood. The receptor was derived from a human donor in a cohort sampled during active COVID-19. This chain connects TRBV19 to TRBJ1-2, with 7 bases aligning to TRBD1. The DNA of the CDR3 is TGTGCCAGTAGTGGTACCACAGGGGCGAGGGGCTACACCTTC. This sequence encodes CASSGTTGARGYTF.